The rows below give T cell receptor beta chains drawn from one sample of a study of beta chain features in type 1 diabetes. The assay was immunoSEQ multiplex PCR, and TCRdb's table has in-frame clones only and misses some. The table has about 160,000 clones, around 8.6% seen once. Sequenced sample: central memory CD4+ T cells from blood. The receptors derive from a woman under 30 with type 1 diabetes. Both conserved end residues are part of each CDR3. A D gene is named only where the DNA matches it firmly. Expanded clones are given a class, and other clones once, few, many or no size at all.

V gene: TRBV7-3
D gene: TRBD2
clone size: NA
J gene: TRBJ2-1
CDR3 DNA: TGTGCCAGCAGCTTGTCTAGCGGGAGCAATGAGCAGTTCTTC
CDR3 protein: CASSLSSGSNEQFF

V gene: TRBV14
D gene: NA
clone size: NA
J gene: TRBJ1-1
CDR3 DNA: TGTGCCAGCAGCCAAACGACAGGTAGGGGCACTGAAGCTTTCTTT
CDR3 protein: CASSQTTGRGTEAFF

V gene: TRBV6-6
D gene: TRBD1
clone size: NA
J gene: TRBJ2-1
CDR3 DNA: TGTGCCAGCAGTCAGAGGGACAGGGACAATGAGCAGTTCTTC
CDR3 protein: CASSQRDRDNEQFF

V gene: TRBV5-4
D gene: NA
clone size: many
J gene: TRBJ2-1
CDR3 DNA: TGTGCCAGCAGCTTGGATCGGCTAGCCTACAATGAGCAGTTCTTC
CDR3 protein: CASSLDRLAYNEQFF

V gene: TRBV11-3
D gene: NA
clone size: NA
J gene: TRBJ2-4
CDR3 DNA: TGTGCCAGCAGCTCGGGGGAAACCAAAAACATTCAGTACTTC
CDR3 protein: CASSSGETKNIQYF

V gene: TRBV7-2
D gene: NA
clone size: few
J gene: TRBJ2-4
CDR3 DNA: TGTGCCAGCAGCGGCGGACTAGCCAAAAACATTCAGTACTTC
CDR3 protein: CASSGGLAKNIQYF

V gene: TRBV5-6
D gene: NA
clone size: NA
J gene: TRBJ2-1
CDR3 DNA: TGTGCCAGCAGCCGGGCAGGGTTTTTAGAGGAGCAGTTCTTC
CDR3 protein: CASSRAGFLEEQFF

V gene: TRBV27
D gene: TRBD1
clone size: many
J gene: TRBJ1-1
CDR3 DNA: TGTGCCAGCAGTACGGGACAGGCCACTGAAGCTTTCTTT
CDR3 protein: CASSTGQATEAFF

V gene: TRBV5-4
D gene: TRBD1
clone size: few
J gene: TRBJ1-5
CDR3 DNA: TGTGCCAGCAGCGTACAAGCCGGGACAGGGGAACAGCCCCAGCATTTT
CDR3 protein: CASSVQAGTGEQPQHF

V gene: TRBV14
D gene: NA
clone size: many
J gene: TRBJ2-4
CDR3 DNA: TGTGCCAGCAGCCGGTCTAGCGTCGGGAACATTCAGTACTTC
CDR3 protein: CASSRSSVGNIQYF

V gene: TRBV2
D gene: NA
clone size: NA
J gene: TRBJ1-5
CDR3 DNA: TGTGCCAGCAGTGAACCCGACAGGCGCAATCAGCCCCAGCATTTT
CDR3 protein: CASSEPDRRNQPQHF

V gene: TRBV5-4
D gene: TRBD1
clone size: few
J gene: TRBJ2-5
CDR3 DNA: TGTGCCAGCAGCGCATACGACAGGGGGCAAGAGACCCAGTACTTC
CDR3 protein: CASSAYDRGQETQYF

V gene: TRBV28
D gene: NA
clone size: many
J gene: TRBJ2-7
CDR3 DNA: TGTGCCAGCAGTTCCCACTACGAGCAGTACTTC
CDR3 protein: CASSSHYEQYF

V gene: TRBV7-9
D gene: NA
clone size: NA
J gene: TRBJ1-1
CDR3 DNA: TGTGCCAACAAACGAGGTGTGAACACTGAAGCTTTCTTT
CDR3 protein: CANKRGVNTEAFF

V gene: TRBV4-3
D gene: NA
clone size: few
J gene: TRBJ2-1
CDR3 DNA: TGCGCCAGCAGCCAGAGGCAAGGGGAAAATGAGCAGTTCTTC
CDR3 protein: CASSQRQGENEQFF

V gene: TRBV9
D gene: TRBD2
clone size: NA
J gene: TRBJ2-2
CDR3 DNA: TGTGCCAGCAGCCTAGCGGGAGGGAACACCGGGGAGCTGTTTTTT
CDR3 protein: CASSLAGGNTGELFF

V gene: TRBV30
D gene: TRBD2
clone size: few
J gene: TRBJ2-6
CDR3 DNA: TGTGCCTGGAGTGTGGGGGGGTCTGGGGCCAACGTCCTGACTTTC
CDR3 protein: CAWSVGGSGANVLTF

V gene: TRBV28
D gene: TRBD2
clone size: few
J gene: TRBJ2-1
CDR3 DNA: TGTGCCAGCAGTTTATTCGGACTAGCGGAAAAGGGGGAGCAGTTCTTC
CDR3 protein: CASSLFGLAEKGEQFF

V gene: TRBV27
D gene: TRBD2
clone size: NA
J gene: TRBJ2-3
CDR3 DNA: TGTGCCAGCAGTTTAGGCGGGAGGGCCATAGATACGCAGTATTTT
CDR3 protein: CASSLGGRAIDTQYF

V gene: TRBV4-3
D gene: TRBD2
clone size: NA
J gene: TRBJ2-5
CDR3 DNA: TGCGCCAGCAGCCTTGGAACTAGCGGGGACGAGACCCAGTACTTC
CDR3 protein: CASSLGTSGDETQYF

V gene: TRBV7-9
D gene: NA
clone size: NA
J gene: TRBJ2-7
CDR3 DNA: TGTGCCAGCAGCTTAGGACTTTCCTACGAGCAGTACTTC
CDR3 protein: CASSLGLSYEQYF

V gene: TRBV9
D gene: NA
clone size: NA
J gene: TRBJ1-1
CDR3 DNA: TGTGCCAGCAGCGTAGAGGGCGGGCGAGAAGCTTTCTTT
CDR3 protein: CASSVEGGREAFF

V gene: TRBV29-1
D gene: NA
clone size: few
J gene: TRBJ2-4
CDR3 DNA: TGCAGCGTTTCCGCAGGGGAGAACATTCAGTACTTC
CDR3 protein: CSVSAGENIQYF

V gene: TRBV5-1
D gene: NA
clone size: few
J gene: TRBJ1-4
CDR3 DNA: TGTGCCAGCAGCCCAACCGGGACAACGAATGAAAAACTGTTTTTT
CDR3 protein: CASSPTGTTNEKLFF

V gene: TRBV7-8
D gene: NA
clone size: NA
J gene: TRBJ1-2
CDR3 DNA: TGTGCCAGCAGCTTAGGTGTAATAAACTATGGCTACACCTTC
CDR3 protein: CASSLGVINYGYTF

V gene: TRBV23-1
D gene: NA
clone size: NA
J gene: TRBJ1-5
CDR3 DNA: TGCGCCAGCAGTCAATCGAGGACAGTAGGCACGTCTCAGCCCCAGCATTTT
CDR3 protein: CASSQSRTVGTSQPQHF

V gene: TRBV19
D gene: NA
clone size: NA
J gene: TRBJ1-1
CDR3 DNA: TGTGCCAGTAGTATGACGAGGACTGAAGCTTTCTTT
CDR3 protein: CASSMTRTEAFF

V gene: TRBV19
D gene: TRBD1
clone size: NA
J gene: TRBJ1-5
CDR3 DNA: TGTGCCAGTAGTCAAGGGACAGGACGGCCCCAGCATTTT
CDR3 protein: CASSQGTGRPQHF

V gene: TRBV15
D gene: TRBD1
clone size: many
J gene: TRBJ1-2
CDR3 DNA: TGTGCCACCAGCCAGAGAACAACAGGGGGTGGCTACACCTTC
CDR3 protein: CATSQRTTGGGYTF

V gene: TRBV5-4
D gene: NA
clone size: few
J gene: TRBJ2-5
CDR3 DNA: TGTGCCAGCAGCATTGGCAGGGATCGAGAGACCCAGTACTTC
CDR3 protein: CASSIGRDRETQYF

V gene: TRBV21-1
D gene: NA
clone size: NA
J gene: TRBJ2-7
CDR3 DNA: TGTGCCAGCAGCAAAGGGGAGACAGGGTTGGACTACGAGCAGTACTTC
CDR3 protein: CASSKGETGLDYEQYF

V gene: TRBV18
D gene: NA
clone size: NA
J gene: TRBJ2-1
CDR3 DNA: TGTGCCAGCTCACCACGAGGCGGGGTGGTCAATGAGCAGTTCTTC
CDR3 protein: CASSPRGGVVNEQFF

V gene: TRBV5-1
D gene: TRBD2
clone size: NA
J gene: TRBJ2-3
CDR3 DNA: TGCGCCAGCAGCGCGGGACTAGCGGCCTCTAGCACAGATACGCAGTATTTT
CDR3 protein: CASSAGLAASSTDTQYF

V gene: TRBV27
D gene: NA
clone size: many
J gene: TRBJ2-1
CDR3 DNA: TGTGCCAGCAGTTTCTCGTGGACTGTGGTCAATGAGCAGTTCTTC
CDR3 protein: CASSFSWTVVNEQFF

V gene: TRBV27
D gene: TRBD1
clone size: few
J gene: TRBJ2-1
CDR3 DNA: TGTGCCAGCGCGACCGACAGGGCGCGTGAGCAGTTCTTC
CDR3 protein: CASATDRAREQFF

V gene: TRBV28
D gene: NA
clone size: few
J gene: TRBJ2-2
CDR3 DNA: TGTGCCAGCAGTTTAGGGCTGGCGATCGGGGAGCTGTTTTTT
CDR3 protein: CASSLGLAIGELFF

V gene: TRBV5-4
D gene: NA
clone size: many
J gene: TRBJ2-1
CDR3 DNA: TGTGCCAGCAGCTTGACCGGGGGCAATGAGCAGTTCTTC
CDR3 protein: CASSLTGGNEQFF

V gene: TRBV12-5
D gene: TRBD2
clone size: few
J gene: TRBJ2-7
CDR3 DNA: TGTGCTAGTGGTTTGGAGCCGGGACTAGCCTACGAGCAGTACTTC
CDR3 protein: CASGLEPGLAYEQYF

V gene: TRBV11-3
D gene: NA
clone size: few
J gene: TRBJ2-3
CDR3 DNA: TGTGCCAGCAAGGAGGGATGGACAGATACGCAGTATTTT
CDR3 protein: CASKEGWTDTQYF

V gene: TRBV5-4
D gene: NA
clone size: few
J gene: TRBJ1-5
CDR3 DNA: TGTGCCAGCGGGATAGGGGTCGATCAGCCCCAGCATTTT
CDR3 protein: CASGIGVDQPQHF

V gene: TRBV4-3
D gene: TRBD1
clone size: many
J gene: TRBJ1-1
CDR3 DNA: TGCGCCAGCAGCGAGGGACAGATGAACACTGAAGCTTTCTTT
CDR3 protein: CASSEGQMNTEAFF

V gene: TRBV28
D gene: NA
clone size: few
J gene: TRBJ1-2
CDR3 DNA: TGTGCCAGCAGTTCCCCCATAGGGAGCTATGGCTACACCTTC
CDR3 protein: CASSSPIGSYGYTF

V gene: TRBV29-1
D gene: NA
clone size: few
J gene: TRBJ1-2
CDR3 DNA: TGCAGCGGTCAGGAGGGGCCCGGGTATGGCTACACCTTC
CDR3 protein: CSGQEGPGYGYTF